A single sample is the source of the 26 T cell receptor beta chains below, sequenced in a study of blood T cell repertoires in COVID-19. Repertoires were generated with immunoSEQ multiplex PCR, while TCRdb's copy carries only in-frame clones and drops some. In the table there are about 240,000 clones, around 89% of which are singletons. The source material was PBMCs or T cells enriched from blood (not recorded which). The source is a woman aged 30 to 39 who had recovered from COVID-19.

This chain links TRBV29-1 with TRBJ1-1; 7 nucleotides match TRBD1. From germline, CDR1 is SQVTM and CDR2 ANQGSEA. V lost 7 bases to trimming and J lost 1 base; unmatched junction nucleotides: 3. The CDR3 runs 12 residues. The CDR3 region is CSAGQTNTEAFF. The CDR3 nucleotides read TGCAGCGCGGGACAGACGAACACTGAAGCTTTCTTT.

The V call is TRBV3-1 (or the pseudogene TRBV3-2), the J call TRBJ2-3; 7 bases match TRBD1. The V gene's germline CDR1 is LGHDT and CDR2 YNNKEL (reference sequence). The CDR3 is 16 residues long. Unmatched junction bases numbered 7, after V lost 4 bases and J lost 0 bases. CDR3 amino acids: CASSLKPGQSTDTQYF. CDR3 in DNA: TGTGCCAGCAGCCTCAAGCCGGGACAGAGCACAGATACGCAGTATTTT.

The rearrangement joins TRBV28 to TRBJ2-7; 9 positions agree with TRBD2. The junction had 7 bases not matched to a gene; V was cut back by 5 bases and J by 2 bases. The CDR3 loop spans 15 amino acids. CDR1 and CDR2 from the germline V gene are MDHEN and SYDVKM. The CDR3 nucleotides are TGTGCCAGCAGTGACCCTTTAGCGGGGGCCTACGAGCAGTACTTC. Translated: CASSDPLAGAYEQYF.

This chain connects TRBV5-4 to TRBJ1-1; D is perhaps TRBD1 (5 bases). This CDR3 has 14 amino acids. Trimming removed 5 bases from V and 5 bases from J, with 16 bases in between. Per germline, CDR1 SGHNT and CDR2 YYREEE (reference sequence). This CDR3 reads CASRERAGGTEAFF. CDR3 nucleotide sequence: TGTGCCAGCAGGGAGAGGGCGGGGGGGACTGAAGCTTTCTTT.

CDR3 amino acids: CASSVSQGAAGELFF. The CDR3 DNA reads as TGTGCCAGCAGCGTCTCACAGGGGGCCGCCGGGGAGCTGTTTTTT. The rearrangement joins TRBV9 to TRBJ2-2, with TRBD1 identical over 9 bases. This CDR3 region has 15 residues. The J segment lost 6 bases and the V segment lost 2 bases, leaving 5 bases of the junction unmatched. Germline assignment: CDR1 SGDLS and CDR2 YYNGEE.

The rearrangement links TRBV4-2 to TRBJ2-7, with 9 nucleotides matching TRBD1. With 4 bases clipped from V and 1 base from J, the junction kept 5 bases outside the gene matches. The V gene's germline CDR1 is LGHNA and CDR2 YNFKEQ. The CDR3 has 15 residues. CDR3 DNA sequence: TGTGCCAGCAGCCCGACGGGACAGGGATCCTACGAGCAGTACTTC. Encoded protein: CASSPTGQGSYEQYF.

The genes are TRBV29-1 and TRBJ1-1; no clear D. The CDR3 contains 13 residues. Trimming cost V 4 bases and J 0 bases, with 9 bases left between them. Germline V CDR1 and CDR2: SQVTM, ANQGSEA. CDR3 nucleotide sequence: TGCAGCGTTGTTTTGGGCATGAACACTGAAGCTTTCTTT. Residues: CSVVLGMNTEAFF.

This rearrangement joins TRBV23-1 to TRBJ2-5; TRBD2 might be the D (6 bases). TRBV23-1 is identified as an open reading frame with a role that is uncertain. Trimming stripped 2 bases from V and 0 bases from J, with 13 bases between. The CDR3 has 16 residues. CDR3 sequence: CASSQMCCGDQETQYF. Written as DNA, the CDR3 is TGCGCCAGCAGTCAAATGTGTTGCGGGGACCAAGAGACCCAGTACTTC.

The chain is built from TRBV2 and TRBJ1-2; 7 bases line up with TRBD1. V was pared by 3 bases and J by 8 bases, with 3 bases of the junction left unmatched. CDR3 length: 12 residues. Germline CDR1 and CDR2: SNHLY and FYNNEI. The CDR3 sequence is CASSDQGEGYTF. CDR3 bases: TGTGCCAGCAGTGACCAGGGGGAGGGCTACACCTTC.

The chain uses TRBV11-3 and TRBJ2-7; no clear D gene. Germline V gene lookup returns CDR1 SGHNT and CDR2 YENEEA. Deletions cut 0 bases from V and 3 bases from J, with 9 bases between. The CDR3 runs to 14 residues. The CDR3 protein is CASSLDPRSYEQYF. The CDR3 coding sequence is TGTGCCAGCAGCTTAGACCCCCGGAGCTACGAGCAGTACTTC.

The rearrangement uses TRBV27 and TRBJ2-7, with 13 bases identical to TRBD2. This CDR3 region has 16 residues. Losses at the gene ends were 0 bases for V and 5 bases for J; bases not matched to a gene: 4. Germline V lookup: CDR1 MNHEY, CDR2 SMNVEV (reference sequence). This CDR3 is CASSLSQTSGRNEQYF. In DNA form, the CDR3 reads TGTGCCAGCAGTTTATCGCAGACTAGCGGGAGGAACGAGCAGTACTTC.

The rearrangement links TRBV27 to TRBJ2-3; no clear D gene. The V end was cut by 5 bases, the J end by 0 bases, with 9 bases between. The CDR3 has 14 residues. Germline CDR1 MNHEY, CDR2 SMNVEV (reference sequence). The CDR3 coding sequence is TGTGCCAGCAGTCCTTTGGCTAGCACAGATACGCAGTATTTT. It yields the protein CASSPLASTDTQYF.

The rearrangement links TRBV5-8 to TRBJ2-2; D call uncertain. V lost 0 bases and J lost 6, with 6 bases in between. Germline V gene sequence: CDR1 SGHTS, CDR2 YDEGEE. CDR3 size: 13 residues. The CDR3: CASSLGAAGELFF. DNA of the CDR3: TGTGCCAGCAGCTTGGGGGCAGCCGGGGAGCTGTTTTTT.

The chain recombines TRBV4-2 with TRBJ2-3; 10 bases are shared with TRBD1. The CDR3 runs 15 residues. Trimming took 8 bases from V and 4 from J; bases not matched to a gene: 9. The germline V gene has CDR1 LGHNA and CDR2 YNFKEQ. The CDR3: CASAEGTGVPDTQYF. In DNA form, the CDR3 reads TGTGCCAGCGCGGAGGGGACAGGGGTGCCAGATACGCAGTATTTT.

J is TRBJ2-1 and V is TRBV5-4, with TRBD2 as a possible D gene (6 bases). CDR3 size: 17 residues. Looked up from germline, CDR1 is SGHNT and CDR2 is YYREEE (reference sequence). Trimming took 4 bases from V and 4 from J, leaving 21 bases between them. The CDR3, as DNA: TGTGCCAGCAGCCTTTATCGGCGGGACCGGGTATACAATGAGCAGTTCTTC. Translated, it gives CASSLYRRDRVYNEQFF.

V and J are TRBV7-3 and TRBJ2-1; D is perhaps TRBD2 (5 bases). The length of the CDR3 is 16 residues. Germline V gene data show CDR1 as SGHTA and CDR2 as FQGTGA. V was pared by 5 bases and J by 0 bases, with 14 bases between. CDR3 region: CASSPKRAVSYNEQFF. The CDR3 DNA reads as TGTGCCAGCAGCCCAAAGAGGGCGGTCTCCTACAATGAGCAGTTCTTC.

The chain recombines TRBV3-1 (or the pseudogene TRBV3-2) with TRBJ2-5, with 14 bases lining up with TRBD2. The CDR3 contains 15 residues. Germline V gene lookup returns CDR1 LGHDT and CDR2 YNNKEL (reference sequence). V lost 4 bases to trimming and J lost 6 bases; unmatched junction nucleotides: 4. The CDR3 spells CASSRLAGGLKTQYF. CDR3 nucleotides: TGTGCCAGCAGCCGACTAGCGGGAGGGCTCAAGACCCAGTACTTC.

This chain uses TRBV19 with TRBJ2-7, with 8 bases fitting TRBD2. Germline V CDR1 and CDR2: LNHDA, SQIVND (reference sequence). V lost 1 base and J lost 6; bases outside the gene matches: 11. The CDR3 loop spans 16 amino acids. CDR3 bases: TGTGCCAGTAGTATAGCGGGAGGGCACCGGCCAGGCGAGCAGTACTTC. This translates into CASSIAGGHRPGEQYF.

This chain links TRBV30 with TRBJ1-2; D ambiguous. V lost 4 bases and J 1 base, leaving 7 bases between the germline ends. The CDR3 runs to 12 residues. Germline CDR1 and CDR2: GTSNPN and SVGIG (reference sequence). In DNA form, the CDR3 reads TGTGCCTGGACCCGGGATAACTATGGCTACACCTTC. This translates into CAWTRDNYGYTF.

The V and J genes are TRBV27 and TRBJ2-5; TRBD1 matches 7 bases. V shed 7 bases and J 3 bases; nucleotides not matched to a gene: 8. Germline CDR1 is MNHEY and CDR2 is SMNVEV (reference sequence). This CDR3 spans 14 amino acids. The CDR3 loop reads CASMYRGREETQYF. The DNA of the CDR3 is TGTGCCAGCATGTACAGGGGAAGAGAAGAGACCCAGTACTTC.

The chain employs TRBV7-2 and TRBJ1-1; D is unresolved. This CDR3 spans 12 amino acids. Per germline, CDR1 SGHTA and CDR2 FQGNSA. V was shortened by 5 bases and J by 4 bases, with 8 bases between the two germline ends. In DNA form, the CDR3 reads TGTGCCAGCAGCCGAGGTGTCACTGAAGCTTTCTTT. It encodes CASSRGVTEAFF.

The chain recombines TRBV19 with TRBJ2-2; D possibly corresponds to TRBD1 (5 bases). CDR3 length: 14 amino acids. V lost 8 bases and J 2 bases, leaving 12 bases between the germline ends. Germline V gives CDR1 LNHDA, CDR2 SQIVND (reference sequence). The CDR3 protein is CASRSGPNTGELFF. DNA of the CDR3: TGTGCCAGTCGGTCAGGGCCAAACACCGGGGAGCTGTTTTTT.

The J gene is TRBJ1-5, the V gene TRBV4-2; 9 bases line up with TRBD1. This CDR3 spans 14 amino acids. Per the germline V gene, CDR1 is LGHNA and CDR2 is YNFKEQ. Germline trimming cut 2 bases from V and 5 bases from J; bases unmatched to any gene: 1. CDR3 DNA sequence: TGTGCCAGCAGCCAAACAGGGGGCGATCAGCCCCAGCATTTT. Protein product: CASSQTGGDQPQHF.

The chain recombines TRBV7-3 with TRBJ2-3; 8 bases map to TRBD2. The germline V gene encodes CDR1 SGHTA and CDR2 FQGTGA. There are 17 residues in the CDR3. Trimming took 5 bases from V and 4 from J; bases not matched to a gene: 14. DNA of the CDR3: TGTGCCAGCAGCCCCTCGATAGGAGCGGGAGATGCAGATACGCAGTATTTT. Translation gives CASSPSIGAGDADTQYF.

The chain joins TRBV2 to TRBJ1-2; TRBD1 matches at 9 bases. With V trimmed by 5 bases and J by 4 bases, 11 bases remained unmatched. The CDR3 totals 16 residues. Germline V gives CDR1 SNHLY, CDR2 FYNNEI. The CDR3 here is CASSLSNRGQGYGYTF. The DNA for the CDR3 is TGTGCCAGCAGTCTTTCGAACAGGGGGCAGGGCTATGGCTACACCTTC.

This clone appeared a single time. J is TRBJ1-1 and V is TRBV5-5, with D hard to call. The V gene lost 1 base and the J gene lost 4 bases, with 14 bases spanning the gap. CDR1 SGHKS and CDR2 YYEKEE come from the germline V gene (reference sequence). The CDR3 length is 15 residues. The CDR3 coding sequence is TGTGCCAGCAGCTTGCAGATTGGGGAGGCCACTGAAGCTTTCTTT. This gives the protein CASSLQIGEATEAFF.